The 22 T cell receptor beta chains below come from one sample, sequenced in a study of blood T cell repertoires in COVID-19. Here immunoSEQ multiplex PCR was the method, and the copy in TCRdb shows in-frame clones only, minus some. The table shows about 220,000 clones, with roughly 84% occurring only once. Sequencing was performed on peripheral blood. Every receptor here comes from a man aged 45-60 years with active or convalescent COVID-19.

The rearrangement uses TRBV5-1 and TRBJ2-1, with 8 bases that match TRBD1. This CDR3 comprises 16 residues. V dropped 0 bases and J dropped 7; count of bases not matched to a gene: 9. The germline CDR1 and CDR2 sequences are SGHRS and YFSETQ. CDR3 coding DNA: TGCGCCAGCAGCTTGGCCTGGAGACAGGGGTGGAATGAGCAGTTCTTC. Encoded protein: CASSLAWRQGWNEQFF.

This clone has a single count. This chain connects TRBV5-5 to TRBJ1-5, with D possibly TRBD1 on 5 matching bases. CDR3 size: 15 residues. The V end was cut by 0 bases, the J end by 5 bases, with 12 bases between. From germline, CDR1 is SGHKS and CDR2 YYEKEE (reference sequence). CDR3 coding DNA: TGTGCCAGCAGCTTGGTCGCTGGGGGGGATCAGCCCCAGCATTTT. Amino acid sequence: CASSLVAGGDQPQHF.

The chain links TRBV4-2 to TRBJ2-7, with TRBD2 matching 13 bases. This CDR3 comprises 17 residues. The V segment lost 0 bases and the J segment 2 bases; nucleotides outside the gene matches: 4. Germline loops: CDR1 LGHNA, CDR2 YNFKEQ. CDR3 in amino acids: CASSQDRTSGRTYEQYF. Here the CDR3 DNA reads TGTGCCAGCAGCCAAGACCGGACTAGCGGGAGAACCTACGAGCAGTACTTC.

V usage is TRBV5-1 and J usage is TRBJ1-2, with D perhaps matching TRBD1 (6 bases). Trimming took off 4 bases at V and 4 bases at J, with 14 bases between the two ends. The CDR3 has 14 amino acids. Germline CDR1 SGHRS, CDR2 YFSETQ. CDR3 amino acids: CASSPASDSYGYTF. CDR3 bases: TGCGCCAGCAGCCCCGCGTCGGACAGCTATGGCTACACCTTC.

The gene calls are TRBV5-1 and TRBJ2-2; 8 bases are a match to TRBD1. V lost 5 bases to trimming and J lost 3 bases; unmatched junction nucleotides: 6. The germline V gene has CDR1 SGHRS and CDR2 YFSETQ. The CDR3 runs to 15 residues. CDR3 coding DNA: TGCGCCAGCAGGGCAGGGGGCGCGTACACCGGGGAGCTGTTTTTT. Its translation is CASRAGGAYTGELFF. The variable domain in full, completed from reference TRBV5-1 and TRBJ2-2, reads KAGVTQTPRYLIKTRGQQVTLSCSPISGHRSVSWYQQTPGQGLQFLFEYFSETQRNKGNFPGRFSGRQFSNSRSEMNVSTLELGDSALYLCASRAGGAYTGELFFGEGSRLTVL.

The chain links TRBV19 to TRBJ1-1, with D tentatively TRBD1 (5 bases). V gave up 4 bases and J gave up 4 bases, with 13 bases separating them. Germline-derived CDR1 and CDR2 are LNHDA and SQIVND (reference sequence). The length of the CDR3 is 14 residues. The CDR3, as DNA: TGTGCCAGTAGTACCCCGGCCAGGGCCACTGAAGCTTTCTTT. This codes for CASSTPARATEAFF.

The J gene is TRBJ2-6, the V gene TRBV7-3, with 7 bases identical to TRBD1. CDR1 SGHTA and CDR2 FQGTGA come from the germline V gene. V gave up 4 bases and J gave up 0 bases; unmatched junction bases: 6. This CDR3 has 17 residues. CDR3 amino acids: CASSSGQIDSGANVLTF. The CDR3 nucleotides read TGTGCCAGCAGCTCGGGACAGATCGACTCTGGGGCCAACGTCCTGACTTTC.

Concerning this clone itself: Germline and junction disagree at one end, which may indicate a read error. This chain uses TRBV7-3 with TRBJ2-2; D unclear. The germline V gene encodes CDR1 SGHTA and CDR2 FQGTGA. The CDR3 sequence is 16 residues long. CDR3 nucleotide sequence: TGTGCCAGCAGCCTAACGGCCATAACGAACACCGGGGAGCTGTTTTTT. It is translated as CASSLTAITNTGELFF.

The V and J genes are TRBV19 and TRBJ1-5, with 7 bases identical to TRBD1. CDR1 and CDR2 from the germline V gene are LNHDA and SQIVND (reference sequence). The CDR3 is 15 residues long. V lost 8 bases to trimming and J lost 4 bases; unmatched junction nucleotides: 11. CDR3 amino acids: CASGRTGVGNQPQHF. CDR3 nucleotides: TGTGCCAGTGGTCGCACAGGGGTAGGAAATCAGCCCCAGCATTTT.

This clone showed up just once. V is TRBV3-1 (or the pseudogene TRBV3-2) and J is TRBJ2-2; 9 bases map to TRBD2. CDR3 length: 15 amino acids. CDR1 is LGHDT, CDR2 YNNKEL, per germline (reference sequence). Trimming took 7 bases from V and 6 from J; bases not matched to a gene: 9. The CDR3 is CASTRGTSRAGELFF. The CDR3 DNA reads TGTGCCAGCACCAGGGGGACTAGCCGGGCCGGGGAGCTGTTTTTT.

The V and J genes are TRBV29-1 and TRBJ1-1; possible D gene TRBD1, 6 bases. Trimming cost V 5 bases and J 11 bases, with 15 bases left between them. The CDR3 has 11 amino acids. Germline V gene data show CDR1 as SQVTM and CDR2 as ANQGSEA. DNA of the CDR3: TGCAGCGTTCCAACAGGGCCGGCTGCTTTCTTT. Encoded protein: CSVPTGPAAFF.

The chain recombines TRBV5-8 with TRBJ2-1, with 12 bases fitting TRBD1. This CDR3 has 16 residues. Germline values: CDR1 SGHTS, CDR2 YDEGEE. With V trimmed by 4 bases and J by 3 bases, 5 bases remained unmatched. CDR3 amino acids: CASSRDRGQVYNEQFF. In DNA, the CDR3 is TGTGCCAGCAGCCGGGACAGGGGGCAAGTCTACAATGAGCAGTTCTTC.

The rearrangement uses TRBV7-4 and TRBJ2-5, with D maybe TRBD1 (6 bases). CDR1 SGHVT and CDR2 SQSDAQ come from the germline V gene. The CDR3 length is 15 residues. V shed 1 base and J shed 1 base, with 10 bases lying between them. The CDR3 loop reads CASSLVYRAQETQYF. The CDR3 DNA follows: TGTGCCAGCAGCTTAGTTTACAGGGCCCAAGAGACCCAGTACTTC.

CDR3 sequence: CASSLGQGSNQPQHF. Written as DNA, the CDR3 is TGTGCCAGCAGCTTGGGACAGGGATCAAATCAGCCCCAGCATTTT. The chain links TRBV5-5 to TRBJ1-5; 7 bases agree with TRBD1. With 0 bases clipped from V and 4 bases from J, the junction kept 4 bases outside the gene matches. The CDR3 contains 15 residues. Germline CDR1 is SGHKS and CDR2 is YYEKEE (reference sequence).

V is TRBV28 and J is TRBJ1-1, with a tentative D call TRBD1 (6 bases). The germline V gene has CDR1 MDHEN and CDR2 SYDVKM. This CDR3 spans 16 amino acids. The ends were cut back, 8 bases at V and 10 bases at J, with 29 bases in the middle. CDR3 DNA: TGTGCCAGCCAATACCCCCACACAGGGACCTTGGGTTCAGCTTTCTTT. This translates into CASQYPHTGTLGSAFF.

The chain has TRBV7-2 and TRBJ1-2, with 9 bases lining up with TRBD1. V was clipped by 1 base and J by 7 bases; unmatched bases: 4. From germline, CDR1 is SGHTA and CDR2 FQGNSA. This CDR3 comprises 14 residues. The CDR3 sequence: CASSLDVGQGGYTF. The CDR3, as DNA: TGTGCCAGCAGCTTAGACGTGGGACAGGGTGGCTACACCTTC.

This chain joins TRBV6-5 and TRBJ1-4; 9 bases are shared with TRBD1. CDR3 length: 14 amino acids. V lost 7 bases to trimming and J lost 8 bases; unmatched junction nucleotides: 8. Germline V gene data show CDR1 as MNHEY and CDR2 as SVGAGI. DNA of the CDR3: TGTGCCAGCAAAACCGGGACAGGGTGGGAAAAACTGTTTTTT. This encodes CASKTGTGWEKLFF.

This clone has a single count. The DNA of the CDR3 is TGTGCCAGCAGCTTCGGAGGCACCGGGGAGCTGTTTTTT. Its protein is CASSFGGTGELFF. The rearrangement uses TRBV5-6 and TRBJ2-2; possible D gene TRBD2, 5 bases. Trimming left V 2 bases short and J 4 bases short, with 6 bases between. This CDR3 has 13 amino acids. The germline CDR1 and CDR2 sequences are SGHDT and YYEEEE. Complete variable domain (other parts from reference TRBV5-6 and TRBJ2-2): DAGVTQSPTHLIKTRGQQVTLRCSPKSGHDTVSWYQQALGQGPQFIFQYYEEEERQRGNFPDRFSGHQFPNYSSELNVNALLLGDSALYLCASSFGGTGELFFGEGSRLTVL.

This chain joins TRBV9 and TRBJ2-7; the D gene is possibly TRBD2 (5 bases). CDR1 and CDR2 from the germline V gene are SGDLS and YYNGEE. There are 14 residues in the CDR3. V dropped 4 bases and J dropped 3 bases, with 14 bases sitting between them. The CDR3 region has the DNA TGTGCCAGCAGCCCCGAAATACGGGGCTACGAGCAGTACTTC. Its protein is CASSPEIRGYEQYF.

The chain combines TRBV7-9 with TRBJ2-5; TRBD2 agrees at 14 bases. Germline values: CDR1 SEHNR, CDR2 FQNEAQ (reference sequence). V shed 5 bases, J shed 7 bases, and the junction held 6 bases outside the gene matches. The CDR3 length is 15 residues. The CDR3 loop reads CASSRSGTSGGTQYF. Here the CDR3 DNA reads TGTGCCAGCAGCCGAAGCGGGACTAGCGGGGGGACCCAGTACTTC.

In nucleotides, the CDR3 is TGTGCCAGCAGCTTAGGGACAGGGGGTCCATATAATTCACCCCTCCACTTT. Translated, it gives CASSLGTGGPYNSPLHF. The V gene is TRBV11-2, the J gene TRBJ1-6, with TRBD1 matching 10 bases. Germline CDR1 SGHAT, CDR2 FQNNGV. Trimming took 1 base from V and 4 from J; bases not matched to a gene: 4. This CDR3 is 17 amino acids long.

The genes are TRBV5-8 and TRBJ2-1; D perhaps matches TRBD2 (5 bases). Trimming pared 3 bases from V and 4 bases from J, leaving 11 bases between. CDR1 SGHTS and CDR2 YDEGEE come from the germline V gene. The CDR3 has 14 residues. CDR3 loop: CASSSRTPYNEQFF. In DNA form, the CDR3 reads TGTGCCAGCAGCTCTAGGACTCCGTACAATGAGCAGTTCTTC.